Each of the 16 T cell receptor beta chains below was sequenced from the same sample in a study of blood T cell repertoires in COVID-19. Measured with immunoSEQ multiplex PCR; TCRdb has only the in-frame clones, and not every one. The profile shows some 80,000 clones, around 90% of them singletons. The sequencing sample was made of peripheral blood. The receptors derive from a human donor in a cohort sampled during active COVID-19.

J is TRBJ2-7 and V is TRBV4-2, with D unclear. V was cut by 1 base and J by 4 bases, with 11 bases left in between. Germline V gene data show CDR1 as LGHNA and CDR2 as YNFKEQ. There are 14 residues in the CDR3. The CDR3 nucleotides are TGTGCCAGCAGCCAAGCGGCAGGTGAATACGAGCAGTACTTC. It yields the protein CASSQAAGEYEQYF.

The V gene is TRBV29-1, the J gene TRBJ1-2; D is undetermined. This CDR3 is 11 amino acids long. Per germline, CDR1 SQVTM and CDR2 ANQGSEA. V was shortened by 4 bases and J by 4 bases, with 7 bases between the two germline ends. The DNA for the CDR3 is TGCAGCGTTGCCGGGATCTATGGCTACACCTTC. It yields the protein CSVAGIYGYTF.

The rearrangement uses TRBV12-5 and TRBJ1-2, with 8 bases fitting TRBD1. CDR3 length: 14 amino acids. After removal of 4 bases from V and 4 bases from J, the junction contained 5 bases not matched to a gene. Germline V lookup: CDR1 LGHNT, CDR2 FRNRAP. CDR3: CASGSDRGSYGYTF. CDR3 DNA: TGTGCTAGTGGTTCCGACAGGGGCTCCTATGGCTACACCTTC.

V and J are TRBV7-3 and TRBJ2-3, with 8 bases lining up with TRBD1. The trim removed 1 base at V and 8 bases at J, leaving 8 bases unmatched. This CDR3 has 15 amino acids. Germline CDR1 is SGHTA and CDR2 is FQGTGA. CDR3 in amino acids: CASSLNPQGASTQYF. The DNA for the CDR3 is TGTGCCAGCAGCTTAAACCCGCAGGGGGCAAGTACGCAGTATTTT.

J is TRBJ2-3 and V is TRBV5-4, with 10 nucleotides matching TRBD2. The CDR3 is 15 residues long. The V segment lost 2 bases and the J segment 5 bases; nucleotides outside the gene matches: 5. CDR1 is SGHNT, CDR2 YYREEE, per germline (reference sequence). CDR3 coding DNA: TGTGCCAGCAGCTTAGCGGGAGGGTTTGGAGATACGCAGTATTTT. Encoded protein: CASSLAGGFGDTQYF.

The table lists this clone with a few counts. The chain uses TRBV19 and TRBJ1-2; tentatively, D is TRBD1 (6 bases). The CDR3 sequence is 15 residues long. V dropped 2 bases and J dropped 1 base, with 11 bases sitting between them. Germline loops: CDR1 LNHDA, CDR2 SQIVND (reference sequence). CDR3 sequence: CASSIIGGGNYGYTF. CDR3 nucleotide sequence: TGTGCCAGTAGTATAATAGGGGGTGGTAACTATGGCTACACCTTC.

The CDR3 nucleotides read TGTGCCAGCAGCCAAGGCAGGACAGGGACAGCTTTCTTT. It specifies CASSQGRTGTAFF. The chain employs TRBV3-1 (or the pseudogene TRBV3-2) and TRBJ1-1; 8 nucleotides line up with TRBD1. Trimming at V came to 1 base and at J to 10 bases, leaving 5 bases not matched to a gene. CDR1 LGHDT and CDR2 YNNKEL come from the germline V gene (reference sequence). This CDR3 region has 13 residues.

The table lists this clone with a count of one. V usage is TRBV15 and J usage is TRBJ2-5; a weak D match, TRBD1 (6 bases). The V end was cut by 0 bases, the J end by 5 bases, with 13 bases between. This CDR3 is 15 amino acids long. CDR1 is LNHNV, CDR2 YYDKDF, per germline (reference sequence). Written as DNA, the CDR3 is TGTGCCACCAGCAGAGAGGACAGACGAGGGGAGACCCAGTACTTC. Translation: CATSREDRRGETQYF. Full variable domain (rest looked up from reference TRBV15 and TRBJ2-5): DAMVIQNPRYQVTQFGKPVTLSCSQTLNHNVMYWYQQKSSQAPKLLFHYYDKDFNNEADTPDNFQSRRPNTSFCFLDIRSPGLGDTAMYLCATSREDRRGETQYFGPGTRLLVL.

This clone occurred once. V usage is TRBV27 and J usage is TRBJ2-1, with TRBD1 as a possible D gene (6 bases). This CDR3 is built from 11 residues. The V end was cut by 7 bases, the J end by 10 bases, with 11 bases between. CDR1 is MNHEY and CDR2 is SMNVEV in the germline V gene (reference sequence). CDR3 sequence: CASTLRGEQFF. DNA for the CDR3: TGTGCCAGCACCCTTAGGGGGGAGCAGTTCTTC.

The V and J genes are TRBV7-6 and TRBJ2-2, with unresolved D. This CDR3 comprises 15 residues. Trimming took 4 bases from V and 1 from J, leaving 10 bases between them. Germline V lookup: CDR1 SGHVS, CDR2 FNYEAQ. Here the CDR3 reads CASSSPYRNTGELFF. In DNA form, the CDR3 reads TGTGCCAGCAGCTCGCCTTACAGGAACACCGGGGAGCTGTTTTTT.

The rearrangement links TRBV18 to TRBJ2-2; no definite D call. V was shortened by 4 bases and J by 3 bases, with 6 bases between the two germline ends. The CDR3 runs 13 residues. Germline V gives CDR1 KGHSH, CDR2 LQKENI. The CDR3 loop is CASSRDYTGELFF. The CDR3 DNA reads TGTGCCAGCTCACGTGACTACACCGGGGAGCTGTTTTTT.

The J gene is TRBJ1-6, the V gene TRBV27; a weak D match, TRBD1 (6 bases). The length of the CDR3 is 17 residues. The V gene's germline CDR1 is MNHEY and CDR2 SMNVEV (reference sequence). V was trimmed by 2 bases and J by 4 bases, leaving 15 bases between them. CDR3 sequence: CASSLGRQGLYNSPLHF. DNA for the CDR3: TGTGCCAGCAGTTTAGGCCGGCAGGGGCTTTATAATTCACCCCTCCACTTT.

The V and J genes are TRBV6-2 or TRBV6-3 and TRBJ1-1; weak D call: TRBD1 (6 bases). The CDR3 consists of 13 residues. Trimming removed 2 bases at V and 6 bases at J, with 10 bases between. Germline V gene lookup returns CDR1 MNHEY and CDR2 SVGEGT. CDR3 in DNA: TGTGCCAGCAGTTACCCAGGGGTACCTGAAGCTTTCTTT. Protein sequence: CASSYPGVPEAFF.

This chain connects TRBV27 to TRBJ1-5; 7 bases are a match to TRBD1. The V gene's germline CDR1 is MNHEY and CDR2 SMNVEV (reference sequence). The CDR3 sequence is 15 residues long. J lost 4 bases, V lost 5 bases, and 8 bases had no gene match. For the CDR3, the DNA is TGTGCCAGCAGTGCCACAACAGGGGTGAATCAGCCCCAGCATTTT. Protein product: CASSATTGVNQPQHF.

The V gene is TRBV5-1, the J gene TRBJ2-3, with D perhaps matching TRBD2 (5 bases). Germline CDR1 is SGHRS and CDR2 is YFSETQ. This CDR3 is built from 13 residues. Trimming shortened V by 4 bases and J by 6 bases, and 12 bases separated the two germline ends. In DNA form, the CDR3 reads TGCGCCAGCAGCATTACTAGTCCCGATACGCAGTATTTT. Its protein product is CASSITSPDTQYF.

The CDR3 DNA is TGCGCCAGCAGCTTGCGACAGGCCAACACTGAAGCTTTCTTT. Encoded protein: CASSLRQANTEAFF. V is TRBV5-1 and J is TRBJ1-1, with a tentative D call TRBD1 (6 bases). Trimming shortened V by 1 base and J by 2 bases, and 9 bases separated the two germline ends. Germline-derived CDR1 and CDR2 are SGHRS and YFSETQ. CDR3 length equals 14 residues.